One T cell receptor beta chain is described in this entry. The data were taken from a study of memory CD4+ T cells and cytomegalovirus serostatus. Study overall: This sample comes from healthy Belgian adults, roughly nine CMV seropositive, roughly 22 seronegative.

Using immunoSEQ multiplex PCR, the repertoire was profiled, and TCRdb retains in-frame clones only, with some absent. The sample records some 40,000 clones, roughly 85% being singletons. V dropped 9 bases and J dropped 5 bases, with 10 bases sitting between them. This CDR3 has 11 residues. The germline V gene encodes CDR1 LNHDA and CDR2 SQIVND (reference sequence). The sort gate was single viable CD3+CD4+CD8-CD45RO+ cells for memory CD4+ T cells. Sequencing was done on a sample of memory CD4+ T cells from blood. This receptor was identified in an adult in good health and CMV-seropositive. The chain couples TRBV19 to TRBJ1-1; the D is unclear. The DNA for the CDR3 is TGTGCCAGCGGGGTGGGGACTGAAGCTTTCTTT. Its protein product is CASGVGTEAFF.